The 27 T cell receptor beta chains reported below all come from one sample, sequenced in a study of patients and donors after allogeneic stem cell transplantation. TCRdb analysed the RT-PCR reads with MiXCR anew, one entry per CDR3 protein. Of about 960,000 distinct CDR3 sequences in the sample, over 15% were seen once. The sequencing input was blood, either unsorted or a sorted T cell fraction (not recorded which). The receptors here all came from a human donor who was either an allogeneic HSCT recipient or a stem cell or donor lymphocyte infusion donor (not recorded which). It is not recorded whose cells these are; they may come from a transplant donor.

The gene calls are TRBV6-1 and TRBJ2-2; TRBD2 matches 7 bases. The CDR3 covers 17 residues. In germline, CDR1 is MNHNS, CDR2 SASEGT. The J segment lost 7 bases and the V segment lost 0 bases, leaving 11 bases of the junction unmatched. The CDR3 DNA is TGTGCCAGCAGTGAAGCGGCTCGCGGGGGTTGGGGCGGGGAGCTGTTTTTT. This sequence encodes CASSEAARGGWGGELFF.

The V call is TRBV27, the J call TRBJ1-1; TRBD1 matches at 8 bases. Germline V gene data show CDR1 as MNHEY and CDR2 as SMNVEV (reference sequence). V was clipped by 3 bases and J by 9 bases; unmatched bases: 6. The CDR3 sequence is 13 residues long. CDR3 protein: CASSFSRGRKAFF. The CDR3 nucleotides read TGTGCCAGCAGTTTTAGCAGGGGGCGTAAAGCTTTCTTT.

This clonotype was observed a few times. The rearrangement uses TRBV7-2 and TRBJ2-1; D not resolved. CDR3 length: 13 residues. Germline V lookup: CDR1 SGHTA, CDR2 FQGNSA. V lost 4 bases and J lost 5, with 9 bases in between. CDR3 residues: CASSSPFNNEQFF. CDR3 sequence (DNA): TGTGCCAGCAGCTCTCCATTCAACAATGAGCAGTTCTTC.

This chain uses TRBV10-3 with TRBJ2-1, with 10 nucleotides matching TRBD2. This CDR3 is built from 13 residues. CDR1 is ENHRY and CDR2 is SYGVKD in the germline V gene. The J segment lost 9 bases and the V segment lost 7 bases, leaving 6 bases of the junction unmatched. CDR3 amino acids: CAITAGGPVEQFF. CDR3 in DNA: TGTGCCATCACAGCGGGAGGGCCGGTTGAGCAGTTCTTC.

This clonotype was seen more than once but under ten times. CDR3 residues: CATQGGKSSYEQYF. The CDR3 region has the DNA TGTGCCACTCAGGGGGGCAAGAGCTCCTACGAGCAGTACTTC. This rearrangement joins TRBV24-1 to TRBJ2-7, with TRBD1 as a possible D gene (7 bases). V was trimmed by 10 bases and J by 0 bases, leaving 15 bases between them. Germline V gene data show CDR1 as KGHDR and CDR2 as SFDVKD. The CDR3 loop spans 14 amino acids.

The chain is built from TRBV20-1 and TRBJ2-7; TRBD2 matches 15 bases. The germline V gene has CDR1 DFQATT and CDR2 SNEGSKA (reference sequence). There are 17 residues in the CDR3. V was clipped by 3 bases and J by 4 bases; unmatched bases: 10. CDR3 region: CSARLPGLAGGLYEQYF. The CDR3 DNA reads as TGCAGTGCTAGGCTACCGGGACTAGCGGGAGGTTTATACGAGCAGTACTTC.

The CDR3 DNA reads TGTGCCAGCAGTCCCCGGGACAGGGGGCGTGATGGCTACACCTTC. Translating gives CASSPRDRGRDGYTF. This rearrangement joins TRBV12-3 or TRBV12-4 to TRBJ1-2; 12 bases fit TRBD1. The CDR3 is made up of 15 amino acids. The V segment lost 5 bases and the J segment 6 bases; nucleotides outside the gene matches: 7.

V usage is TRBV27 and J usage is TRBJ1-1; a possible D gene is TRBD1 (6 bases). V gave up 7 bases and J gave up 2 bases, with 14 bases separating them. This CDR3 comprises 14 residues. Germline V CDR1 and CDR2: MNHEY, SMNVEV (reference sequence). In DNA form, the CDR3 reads TGTGCCAGCACCAAGGGGACATTCAACACTGAAGCTTTCTTT. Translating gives CASTKGTFNTEAFF.

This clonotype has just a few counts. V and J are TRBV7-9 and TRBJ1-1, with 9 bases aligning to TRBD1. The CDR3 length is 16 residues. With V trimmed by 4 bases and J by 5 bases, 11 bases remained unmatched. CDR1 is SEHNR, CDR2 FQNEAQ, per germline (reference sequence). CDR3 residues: CASSSPGTGLATEAFF. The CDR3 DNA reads TGTGCCAGCAGCTCCCCCGGGACAGGGTTAGCAACTGAAGCTTTCTTT.

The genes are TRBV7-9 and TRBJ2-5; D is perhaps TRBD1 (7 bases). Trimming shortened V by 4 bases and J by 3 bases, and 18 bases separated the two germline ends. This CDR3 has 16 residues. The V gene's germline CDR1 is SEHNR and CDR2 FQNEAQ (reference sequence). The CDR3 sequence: CASSWGETGPKETQYF. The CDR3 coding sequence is TGTGCCAGCAGCTGGGGGGAGACAGGGCCCAAAGAGACCCAGTACTTC. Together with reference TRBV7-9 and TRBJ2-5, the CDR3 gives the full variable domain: DTGVSQNPRHKITKRGQNVTFRCDPISEHNRLYWYRQTLGQGPEFLTYFQNEAQLEKSRLLSDRFSAERPKGSFSTLEIQRTEQGDSAMYLCASSWGETGPKETQYFGPGTRLLVL.

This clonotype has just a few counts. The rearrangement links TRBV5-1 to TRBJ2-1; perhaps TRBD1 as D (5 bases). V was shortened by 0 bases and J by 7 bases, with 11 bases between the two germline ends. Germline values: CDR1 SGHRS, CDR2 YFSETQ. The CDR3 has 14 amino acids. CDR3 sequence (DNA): TGCGCCAGCAGCTTGGGGCAGGGAAAAAATGAGCAGTTCTTC. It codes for CASSLGQGKNEQFF.

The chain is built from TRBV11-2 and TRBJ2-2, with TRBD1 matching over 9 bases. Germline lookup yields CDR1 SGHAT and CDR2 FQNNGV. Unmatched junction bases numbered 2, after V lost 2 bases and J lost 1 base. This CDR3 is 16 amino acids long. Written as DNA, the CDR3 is TGTGCCAGCAGCTTACAGACAGGGGGGAACACCGGGGAGCTGTTTTTT. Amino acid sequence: CASSLQTGGNTGELFF.

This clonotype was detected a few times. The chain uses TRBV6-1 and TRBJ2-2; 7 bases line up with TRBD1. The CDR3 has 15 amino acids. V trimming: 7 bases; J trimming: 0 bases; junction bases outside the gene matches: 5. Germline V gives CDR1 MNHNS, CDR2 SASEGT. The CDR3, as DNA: TGTGCCAGCACTTTAGGGACAGCGAACACCGGGGAGCTGTTTTTT. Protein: CASTLGTANTGELFF.

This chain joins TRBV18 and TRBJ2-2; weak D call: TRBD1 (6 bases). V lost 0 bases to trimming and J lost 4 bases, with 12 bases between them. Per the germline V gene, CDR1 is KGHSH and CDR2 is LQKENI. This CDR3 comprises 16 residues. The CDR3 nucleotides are TGTGCCAGCTCACCACCGGGGACACTCGTCACCGGGGAGCTGTTTTTT. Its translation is CASSPPGTLVTGELFF.

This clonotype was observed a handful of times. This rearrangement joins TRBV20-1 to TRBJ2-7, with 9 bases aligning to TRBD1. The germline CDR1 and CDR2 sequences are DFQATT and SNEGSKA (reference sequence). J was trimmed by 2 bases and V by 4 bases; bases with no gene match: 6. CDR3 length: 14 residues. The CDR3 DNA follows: TGCAGTGCTAAACCGGGACAGGGCCCCTACGAGCAGTACTTC. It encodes CSAKPGQGPYEQYF.

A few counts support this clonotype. The CDR3 reads CASSLVPGLGSYNEQFF. DNA of the CDR3: TGCGCCAGCAGCTTAGTACCAGGGTTAGGTTCCTACAATGAGCAGTTCTTC. The chain recombines TRBV5-1 with TRBJ2-1; possibly TRBD1 for D (5 bases). Trimming took 2 bases from V and 1 from J, leaving 16 bases between them. This CDR3 is built from 17 residues. Germline CDR1 and CDR2: SGHRS and YFSETQ.

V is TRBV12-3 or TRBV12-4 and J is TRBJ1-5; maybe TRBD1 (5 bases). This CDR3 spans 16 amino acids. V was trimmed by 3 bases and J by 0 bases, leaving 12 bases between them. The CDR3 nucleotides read TGTGCCAGCAGTTTGGGGCAACTCTATAGCAATCAGCCCCAGCATTTT. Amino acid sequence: CASSLGQLYSNQPQHF.

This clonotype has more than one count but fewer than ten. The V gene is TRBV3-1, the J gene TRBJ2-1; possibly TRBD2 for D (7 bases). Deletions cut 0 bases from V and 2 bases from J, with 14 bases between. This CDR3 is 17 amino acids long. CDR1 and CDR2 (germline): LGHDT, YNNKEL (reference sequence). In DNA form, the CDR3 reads TGTGCCAGCAGCCAAGATGGGGGGGGCTACACCTACAATGAGCAGTTCTTC. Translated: CASSQDGGGYTYNEQFF.

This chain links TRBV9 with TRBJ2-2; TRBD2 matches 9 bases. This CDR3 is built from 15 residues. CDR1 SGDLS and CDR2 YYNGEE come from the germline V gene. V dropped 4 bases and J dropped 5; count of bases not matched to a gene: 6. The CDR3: CASSSSGGTTGELFF. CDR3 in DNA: TGTGCCAGCAGCTCCAGCGGGGGGACGACCGGGGAGCTGTTTTTT.

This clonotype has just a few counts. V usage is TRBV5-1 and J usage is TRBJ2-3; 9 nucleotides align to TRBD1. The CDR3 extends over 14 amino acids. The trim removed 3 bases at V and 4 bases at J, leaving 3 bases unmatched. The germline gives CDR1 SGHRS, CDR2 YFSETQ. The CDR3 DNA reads TGCGCCAGCAGCTGGGGACAGGGACCAGATACGCAGTATTTT. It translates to CASSWGQGPDTQYF.

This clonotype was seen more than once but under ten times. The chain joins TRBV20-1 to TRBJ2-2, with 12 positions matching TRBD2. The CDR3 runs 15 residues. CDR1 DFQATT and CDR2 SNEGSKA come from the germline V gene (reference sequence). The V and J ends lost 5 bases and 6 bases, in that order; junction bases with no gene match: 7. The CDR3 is CSAGPGLAGAGELFF. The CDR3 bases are TGCAGTGCTGGACCGGGACTAGCGGGCGCCGGGGAGCTGTTTTTT.

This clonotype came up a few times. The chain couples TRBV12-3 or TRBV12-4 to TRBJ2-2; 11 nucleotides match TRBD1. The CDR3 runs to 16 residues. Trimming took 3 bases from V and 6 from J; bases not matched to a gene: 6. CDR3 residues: CASSLIGQGAAGELFF. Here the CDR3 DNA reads TGTGCCAGCAGTTTGATCGGACAGGGGGCCGCCGGGGAGCTGTTTTTT.

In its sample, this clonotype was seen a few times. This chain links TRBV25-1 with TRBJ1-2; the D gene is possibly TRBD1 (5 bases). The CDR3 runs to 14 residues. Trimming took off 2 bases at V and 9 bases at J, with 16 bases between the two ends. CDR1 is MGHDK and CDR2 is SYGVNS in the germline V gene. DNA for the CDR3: TGTGCCAGCAGTGAAAGGGTCCGGGAGGGGCGCTACACCTTC. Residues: CASSERVREGRYTF.

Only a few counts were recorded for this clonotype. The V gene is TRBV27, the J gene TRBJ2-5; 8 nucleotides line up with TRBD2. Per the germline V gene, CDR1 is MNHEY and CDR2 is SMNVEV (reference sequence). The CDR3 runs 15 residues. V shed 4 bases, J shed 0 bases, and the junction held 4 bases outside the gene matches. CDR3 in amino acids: CASSSGGDNQETQYF. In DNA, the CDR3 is TGTGCCAGCAGTTCCGGGGGGGACAACCAAGAGACCCAGTACTTC.

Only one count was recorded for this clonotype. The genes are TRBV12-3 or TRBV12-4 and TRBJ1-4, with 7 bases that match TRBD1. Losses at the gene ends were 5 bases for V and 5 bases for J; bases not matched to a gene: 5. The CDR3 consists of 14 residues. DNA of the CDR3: TGTGCCAGCAGTACCACAGGGGTAAATGAAAAACTGTTTTTT. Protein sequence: CASSTTGVNEKLFF.

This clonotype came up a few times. The CDR3 sequence: CASSLGVATNEKLFF. CDR3 DNA sequence: TGCGCCAGCAGCTTGGGGGTTGCAACTAATGAAAAACTGTTTTTT. The gene calls are TRBV5-1 and TRBJ1-4, with unresolved D. Germline lookup yields CDR1 SGHRS and CDR2 YFSETQ. The CDR3 is 15 amino acids. V was shortened by 0 bases and J by 0 bases, with 6 bases between the two germline ends.

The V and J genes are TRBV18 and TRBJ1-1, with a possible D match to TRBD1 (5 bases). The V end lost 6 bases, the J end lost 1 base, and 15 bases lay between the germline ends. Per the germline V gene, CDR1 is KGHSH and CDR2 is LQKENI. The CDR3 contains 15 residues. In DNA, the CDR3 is TGTGCCAGCTCCACCAAGGTAGGGACGAACACTGAAGCTTTCTTT. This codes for CASSTKVGTNTEAFF.